This TCR beta chain was obtained from a study of shared clonotypes between healthy human individuals. Study-wide points: The sharing of roughly 5% of naive CD4 clonotypes was seen across a few donors. Limitation of the genetic and exposure-history diversity represented came from the few donors.

For this clone: As yet, its antigen is unknown.

CDR3 size: 13 residues. Germline loops: CDR1 MNHNS, CDR2 SASEGT. J gave up 5 bases and V 4 bases, and 4 bases lay outside the gene matches. All donors were Caucasian adults living in Nashville, Tennessee. The repertoire was sequenced with immunoSEQ multiplex PCR; TCRdb's copy has only in-frame clones and lacks some. The table includes more than 2,000,000 clones, more than 90% detected once. This TCR came from a man younger than 35 in good health. The sequenced sample was naive CD4+ T cells sorted from blood. Documented subset: CD45RA+ positively selected. This chain joins TRBV6-1 and TRBJ1-1; TRBD1 aligns across 7 bases. CDR3 sequence reads: CASSAEGATEAFF. CDR3 bases: TGTGCCAGCAGTGCGGAGGGGGCGACTGAAGCTTTCTTT.